This is a list of T cell receptor beta chains from one sample in a study of early T cells in non-severe SARS-CoV-2 infection. In TCRdb, the 5' RACE reads were re-called with MiXCR into one record per CDR3 protein. The data contain tens of thousands of distinct CDR3 sequences, roughly 3.9% of them singletons. The sample comprised whole blood. These receptors all come from an adult who was a healthcare worker with PCR-confirmed SARS-CoV-2 infection or an uninfected control (not recorded which). CDR3s include the opening cysteine and the closing phenylalanine or tryptophan. The order of the fields is V gene, clone size, J gene, D gene, CDR3 DNA, CDR3 protein. D genes are given only for firm matches. Size tells how often a clone was seen (once, few, many) or the class of an expanded clone, and some rows leave it out.

V gene: TRBV7-8
clone size: many
J gene: TRBJ2-1
D gene: TRBD2
CDR3 DNA: TGTGCCAGCAGCCCCCCGGGACTAGCCTACTCGGAGCAGTTCTTC
CDR3 protein: CASSPPGLAYSEQFF

V gene: TRBV7-2
clone size: many
J gene: TRBJ2-4
D gene: TRBD1
CDR3 DNA: TGTGCCAGCAGCAGGCCGGGACAGGGGGCCAACATTCAGTACTTC
CDR3 protein: CASSRPGQGANIQYF

V gene: TRBV27
clone size: many
J gene: TRBJ2-7
D gene: -
CDR3 DNA: TGTGCCAGCAGTAACGGCTACCGCTCCTACGAGCAGTACTTC
CDR3 protein: CASSNGYRSYEQYF

V gene: TRBV28
clone size: few
J gene: TRBJ2-7
D gene: -
CDR3 DNA: TGTGCCAGCAGTCTCAGGGGGGCGGAAGTCGAGCAGTACTTC
CDR3 protein: CASSLRGAEVEQYF

V gene: TRBV20-1
clone size: many
J gene: TRBJ2-1
D gene: TRBD2
CDR3 DNA: TGCAGTGCTAGTCGCCCTAGCGGATACAATGAGCAGTTCTTC
CDR3 protein: CSASRPSGYNEQFF

V gene: TRBV5-1
clone size: many
J gene: TRBJ2-2
D gene: -
CDR3 DNA: TGCGCCAGCAGCTTGGCCTCCCAGACCACCGGGGAGCTGTTTTTT
CDR3 protein: CASSLASQTTGELFF

V gene: TRBV29-1
clone size: many
J gene: TRBJ2-7
D gene: TRBD1
CDR3 DNA: TGCAGCGTTGGGGAGGGACAGGGGTCCTACGAGCAGTACTTC
CDR3 protein: CSVGEGQGSYEQYF

V gene: TRBV24-1
clone size: many
J gene: TRBJ2-5
D gene: -
CDR3 DNA: TGTGCCACCAGTGCCGGGCGGGGTCACCAAGAGACCCAGTACTTC
CDR3 protein: CATSAGRGHQETQYF

V gene: TRBV5-5
clone size: many
J gene: TRBJ2-1
D gene: -
CDR3 DNA: TGTGCCAGCAGCTTGAAAACTGAGCAGTTCTTC
CDR3 protein: CASSLKTEQFF

V gene: TRBV7-2
clone size: many
J gene: TRBJ1-1
D gene: TRBD1
CDR3 DNA: TGTGCCAGCAGCTTCCGGACAGGAAGGGCTTTCTTT
CDR3 protein: CASSFRTGRAFF

V gene: TRBV18
clone size: few
J gene: TRBJ2-5
D gene: -
CDR3 DNA: TGTGCCAGCTCACAGGAAGCGTGGACCCAGTACTTC
CDR3 protein: CASSQEAWTQYF

V gene: TRBV5-6
clone size: many
J gene: TRBJ1-1
D gene: -
CDR3 DNA: TGTGCCAGCAGCTTTTCGTCTGAAGCTTTCTTT
CDR3 protein: CASSFSSEAFF

V gene: TRBV24-1
clone size: many
J gene: TRBJ2-1
D gene: -
CDR3 DNA: TGTGCCACCAGTGACCCCGAGACGGGTGGCTACAATGAGCAGTTCTTC
CDR3 protein: CATSDPETGGYNEQFF

V gene: TRBV29-1
clone size: many
J gene: TRBJ2-5
D gene: -
CDR3 DNA: TGCAGCGTTGAGTCTGGGACCCAAGAGACCCAGTACTTC
CDR3 protein: CSVESGTQETQYF

V gene: TRBV20-1
clone size: many
J gene: TRBJ1-2
D gene: -
CDR3 DNA: TGCAGTGCTAGGCCGGGCCCTCAACTCTATGGCTACACCTTC
CDR3 protein: CSARPGPQLYGYTF

V gene: TRBV18
clone size: many
J gene: TRBJ1-1
D gene: -
CDR3 DNA: TGTGCCAGCTCACAGGACCGCGGTGAAGCTTTCTTT
CDR3 protein: CASSQDRGEAFF

V gene: TRBV7-3
clone size: many
J gene: TRBJ1-6
D gene: -
CDR3 DNA: TGTGCCAGCAGCTCTCTCCCCAGGGGAAGTGGCTCACCCCTCCACTTT
CDR3 protein: CASSSLPRGSGSPLHF

V gene: TRBV20-1
clone size: many
J gene: TRBJ2-3
D gene: -
CDR3 DNA: TGCAGTGCTAGAGATGGGAAGGGACTGGATACGCAGTATTTT
CDR3 protein: CSARDGKGLDTQYF

V gene: TRBV7-9
clone size: -
J gene: TRBJ2-3
D gene: -
CDR3 DNA: TGTGCCACCAGCTTAGCGAACCGCCCTAGCACAGATACGCAGTATTTT
CDR3 protein: CATSLANRPSTDTQYF

V gene: TRBV7-6
clone size: many
J gene: TRBJ2-7
D gene: TRBD1
CDR3 DNA: TGTGCCAGCAGCTTTACCGGGACAGGGCAGTACGAGCAGTACTTC
CDR3 protein: CASSFTGTGQYEQYF

V gene: TRBV7-8
clone size: many
J gene: TRBJ2-5
D gene: TRBD1
CDR3 DNA: TGTGCCAGCAGCACCATTCTTGACAGGGGAGAGACCCAGTACTTC
CDR3 protein: CASSTILDRGETQYF

V gene: TRBV5-1
clone size: many
J gene: TRBJ2-1
D gene: TRBD2
CDR3 DNA: TGCGCCAGCAGCGTCTCGCTAGCGGTGCCTTTCAATGAGCAGTTCTTC
CDR3 protein: CASSVSLAVPFNEQFF

V gene: TRBV5-4
clone size: many
J gene: TRBJ2-1
D gene: TRBD2
CDR3 DNA: TGTGCCAGCAGCCAGACTAGCGGGAGGGCCCGAAATGAGCAGTTCTTC
CDR3 protein: CASSQTSGRARNEQFF

V gene: TRBV7-2
clone size: many
J gene: TRBJ1-5
D gene: -
CDR3 DNA: TGTGCCAGCAGCTTAGGTTTTGGTCGGGGGATAAATCAGCCCCAGCATTTT
CDR3 protein: CASSLGFGRGINQPQHF

V gene: TRBV7-2
clone size: -
J gene: TRBJ1-1
D gene: -
CDR3 DNA: TGTGCCAGCAGCTCAACATGGAACACTGAAGCTTTCTTT
CDR3 protein: CASSSTWNTEAFF

V gene: TRBV12-3/TRBV12-4
clone size: many
J gene: TRBJ2-2
D gene: -
CDR3 DNA: TGTGCCAGCACCCACGGACAGATGAACACCGGGGAGCTGTTTTTT
CDR3 protein: CASTHGQMNTGELFF

V gene: TRBV2
clone size: few
J gene: TRBJ2-1
D gene: TRBD2
CDR3 DNA: TGTGCCAGCAGCGTTACTAGCGGGGGGGCGAATGAGCAGTTCTTC
CDR3 protein: CASSVTSGGANEQFF

V gene: TRBV5-1
clone size: many
J gene: TRBJ2-2
D gene: -
CDR3 DNA: TGCGCCAGCAGCTTTGGGGCGCGCGCAGCGAACACCGGGGAGCTGTTTTTT
CDR3 protein: CASSFGARAANTGELFF

V gene: TRBV18
clone size: many
J gene: TRBJ2-3
D gene: TRBD1
CDR3 DNA: TGTGCCAGCTCCCCGGGGACAGCAAGCACAGATACGCAGTATTTT
CDR3 protein: CASSPGTASTDTQYF

V gene: TRBV29-1
clone size: many
J gene: TRBJ1-4
D gene: -
CDR3 DNA: TGCAGCGTTGAGATGGGGGGTATACGCGAAAAACTGTTTTTT
CDR3 protein: CSVEMGGIREKLFF

V gene: TRBV28
clone size: many
J gene: TRBJ1-1
D gene: -
CDR3 DNA: TGTGCCAGCAGTTTTAGTTACACTGAAGCTTTCTTT
CDR3 protein: CASSFSYTEAFF

V gene: TRBV4-2
clone size: many
J gene: TRBJ2-3
D gene: -
CDR3 DNA: TGTGCCAGCAGCCAAGAAGATAGAGGTATCGCAGATACGCAGTATTTT
CDR3 protein: CASSQEDRGIADTQYF

V gene: TRBV7-9
clone size: few
J gene: TRBJ2-1
D gene: -
CDR3 DNA: TGTGCCAGCAGCTTACGGGACATCTACAATGAGCAGTTCTTC
CDR3 protein: CASSLRDIYNEQFF

V gene: TRBV9
clone size: many
J gene: TRBJ2-7
D gene: TRBD1
CDR3 DNA: TGTGCCAGCAGCCCAGAGACAGGGTATGGGGACGAGCAGTACTTC
CDR3 protein: CASSPETGYGDEQYF

V gene: TRBV5-1
clone size: -
J gene: TRBJ2-6
D gene: TRBD1
CDR3 DNA: TGCGCCAGCAGCCCACAGGACAGGGCAGGGGCCAACGTCCTGACTTTC
CDR3 protein: CASSPQDRAGANVLTF

V gene: TRBV2
clone size: many
J gene: TRBJ1-2
D gene: -
CDR3 DNA: TGTGCCAGCAGTTACGTTGGGGACCTCGAGTTC
CDR3 protein: CASSYVGDLEF

V gene: TRBV5-6
clone size: many
J gene: TRBJ2-2
D gene: TRBD2
CDR3 DNA: TGTGCCAGCGAACGGACTAGCGGGGACCGAAACACCGGGGAGCTGTTTTTT
CDR3 protein: CASERTSGDRNTGELFF

V gene: TRBV7-9
clone size: many
J gene: TRBJ1-6
D gene: -
CDR3 DNA: TGTGCCAGCATGGGGGTAGGTTCACCCCTCCACTTT
CDR3 protein: CASMGVGSPLHF

V gene: TRBV6-2/TRBV6-3
clone size: many
J gene: TRBJ2-1
D gene: -
CDR3 DNA: TGTGCCAGCAGCAAAAGGGCGAATGAGCAGTTCTTC
CDR3 protein: CASSKRANEQFF

V gene: TRBV10-3
clone size: -
J gene: TRBJ1-1
D gene: TRBD1
CDR3 DNA: TGTGCCATCAGTCAGGGGGCGGAGAACACTGAAGCTTTCTTT
CDR3 protein: CAISQGAENTEAFF

V gene: TRBV11-3
clone size: many
J gene: TRBJ1-5
D gene: -
CDR3 DNA: TGTGCCAGCAGCTTCGACAGCAATCAGCCCCAGCATTTT
CDR3 protein: CASSFDSNQPQHF

V gene: TRBV7-9
clone size: few
J gene: TRBJ2-7
D gene: -
CDR3 DNA: TGTGCCAGCACCGGAGGTCGCTACGAGCAGTACTTC
CDR3 protein: CASTGGRYEQYF

V gene: TRBV14
clone size: many
J gene: TRBJ2-1
D gene: -
CDR3 DNA: TGTGCCAGCAGCCAAGATAAGGTCCGTCAGTTCTTC
CDR3 protein: CASSQDKVRQFF

V gene: TRBV10-2
clone size: many
J gene: TRBJ1-6
D gene: TRBD1
CDR3 DNA: TGCGCCAGCGGGAAACAGGGGACTAGAAATTCACCCCTCCACTTT
CDR3 protein: CASGKQGTRNSPLHF

V gene: TRBV27
clone size: many
J gene: TRBJ2-6
D gene: TRBD1
CDR3 DNA: TGTGCCAGCAGTTTAAGGTGGGACAGGGCCATCTCTGGGGCCAACGTCCTGACTTTC
CDR3 protein: CASSLRWDRAISGANVLTF

V gene: TRBV5-4
clone size: -
J gene: TRBJ2-3
D gene: TRBD1
CDR3 DNA: TGTGCCAGCAGCTTGGAAGGACAGGGGGGAGATACGCAGTATTTT
CDR3 protein: CASSLEGQGGDTQYF

V gene: TRBV30
clone size: many
J gene: TRBJ2-7
D gene: -
CDR3 DNA: TGTGCCTGGAGTGTGGGGGGGGCCAGGGACGAGCAGTACTTC
CDR3 protein: CAWSVGGARDEQYF

V gene: TRBV12-2
clone size: few
J gene: TRBJ2-1
D gene: -
CDR3 DNA: TGTGCAAGTCGCTTAGCCGGAAATAAGAATAAGGAATTACCCTACAATGAGCAGTTCTTC
CDR3 protein: CASRLAGNKNKELPYNEQFF

V gene: TRBV5-6
clone size: many
J gene: TRBJ2-5
D gene: -
CDR3 DNA: TGTGCCAGCAGCTTCACTCACTTAAGGGAGACCCAGTACTTC
CDR3 protein: CASSFTHLRETQYF

V gene: TRBV5-1
clone size: few
J gene: TRBJ2-1
D gene: TRBD2
CDR3 DNA: TGCGCCAGCAGCCCCCCCCTAGCGGGAGGCCACAATGAGCAGTTCTTC
CDR3 protein: CASSPPLAGGHNEQFF

V gene: TRBV7-9
clone size: -
J gene: TRBJ2-5
D gene: -
CDR3 DNA: TGTGCCAGCAGCTTAGCTGAGATCAGGGGGACCCAGTACTTC
CDR3 protein: CASSLAEIRGTQYF

V gene: TRBV18
clone size: many
J gene: TRBJ2-3
D gene: -
CDR3 DNA: TGTGCCAGCTCACCCCTGCGGGGCACAGATACGCAGTATTTT
CDR3 protein: CASSPLRGTDTQYF

V gene: TRBV20-1
clone size: many
J gene: TRBJ2-7
D gene: -
CDR3 DNA: TGCAGTGCGAAAGACGGCAGGGGTTACGAGCAGTACTTC
CDR3 protein: CSAKDGRGYEQYF

V gene: TRBV7-9
clone size: many
J gene: TRBJ2-1
D gene: -
CDR3 DNA: TGTGCCACCTGGCCGAGCTCCTACAATGAGCAGTTCTTC
CDR3 protein: CATWPSSYNEQFF

V gene: TRBV19
clone size: many
J gene: TRBJ1-1
D gene: -
CDR3 DNA: TGTGCCAGTAGTATTCAGTTCTACACTGAAGCTTTCTTT
CDR3 protein: CASSIQFYTEAFF

V gene: TRBV12-5
clone size: many
J gene: TRBJ2-3
D gene: -
CDR3 DNA: TGTGCTAGTGGTTTGTGGCGGGAACGCACAGATACGCAGTATTTT
CDR3 protein: CASGLWRERTDTQYF

V gene: TRBV11-2
clone size: many
J gene: TRBJ2-3
D gene: -
CDR3 DNA: TGTGCCAGCAGCTTAGATGGGGCTAGTGGGGTGGGCACAGATACGCAGTATTTT
CDR3 protein: CASSLDGASGVGTDTQYF

V gene: TRBV7-3
clone size: many
J gene: TRBJ2-3
D gene: -
CDR3 DNA: TGTGCCAGCAGCTCACTAGGGGGCACAGATACGCAGTATTTT
CDR3 protein: CASSSLGGTDTQYF

V gene: TRBV27
clone size: -
J gene: TRBJ2-3
D gene: -
CDR3 DNA: TGTGCCAGCAGTTTAAGATGGATGGGGGGGGCTAGCACAGATACGCAGTATTTT
CDR3 protein: CASSLRWMGGASTDTQYF